This T cell receptor beta chain is from a study of T cells after yellow fever vaccination. Study results and limitations: Most clones from primary vaccination were detected again post-booster (about 95% CD4, more than 85% CD8). Though weaker, the secondary response peaked faster, on day 5 versus 15. Abundant clonotypes from the bulk population could contaminate FACS-sorted repertoires.

As concerns this clonotype: The target antigen is unknown.

From the 5' RACE reads, TCRdb called clonotypes with MiXCR, one entry per CDR3 protein. Among about 220,000 distinct CDR3 sequences listed, roughly 3% were seen once. This receptor was obtained from a man between 18 and 35 years old who received the YFV17D yellow fever vaccine. The source material was CD4+ T cells sorted from PBMCs, sampled 10 days after the yellow fever booster vaccination.

The CDR3 region is CASSLSRVSGELFF. CDR3 sequence (DNA): TGCGCCAGCAGCTTATCCAGGGTTAGCGGGGAGCTGTTTTTT. This chain connects TRBV5-1 to TRBJ2-2; possibly TRBD1 for D (5 bases). This CDR3 has 14 residues. V was shortened by 2 bases and J by 7 bases, with 12 bases between the two germline ends. Germline V lookup: CDR1 SGHRS, CDR2 YFSETQ.